This paragraph covers one TCR beta chain sequence. Across 24 US areas, participants ranged in age from 18 to 89 years. Cohort allocation depended upon clinical history that participants reported. The data belong to a study of blood T cell repertoires in COVID-19. About the research overall: The United States, Italy and Spain provided the acute and convalescent COVID-19 samples.

V was trimmed by 4 bases and J by 8 bases, leaving 11 bases between them. The CDR3 runs 12 residues. Authors' processing steps: Counts of nucleated cells, estimated from reference gene primer amplification, were obtained. The data were produced by immunoSEQ multiplex PCR, yet TCRdb's version contains in-frame clones alone and is incomplete. V, J and clone size were drawn from that table, and D and trimming were deduced from the DNA. The sample has approximately 260,000 clones, roughly 89% seen once. The chain combines TRBV23-1 with TRBJ1-2, with D unclear. TRBV23-1 has ORF status, its function being uncertain. Material: PBMCs or T cells enriched from blood (not recorded which). The clonotype was recovered from a woman in her fifties or sixties who had recovered from COVID-19. CDR3 region: CASSLEGGGYTF. In DNA form, the CDR3 reads TGCGCCAGCAGTCTAGAGGGCGGCGGCTACACCTTC.